These 27 T cell receptor beta chains came from one sample sequenced in a study of vaccination effects on CD4 cells after COVID-19. The repertoire was sequenced with immunoSEQ multiplex PCR; TCRdb's copy has only in-frame clones and lacks some. The sample contains some 69,000 clones, approximately 75% of which appear only once. Antigen-specific CD4+ T cell clonotypes were called by their expansion after viral peptide-pool culture in ViraFEST. When around 9 days of culture had elapsed, CD4+ T cells were isolated. The vaccine recipients had no prior SARS-CoV-2 infection, with negative nucleocapsid antibodies. Their antigen targets remain unknown. Source: CD4+ T cells from PBMCs cultured with HCoV-NL63 spike peptides, taken before COVID-19 vaccination. These receptors came from a human donor who received a COVID-19 vaccine.

CDR3 sequence: CASSLGTTGYNTEAFF. DNA of the CDR3: TGTGCCAGCAGCTTAGGTACAACAGGCTATAACACTGAAGCTTTCTTT. The chain combines TRBV7-2 with TRBJ1-1, with D perhaps TRBD1 (5 bases). The CDR3 is 16 residues long. Trimming pared 1 base from V and 2 bases from J, leaving 14 bases between. Germline lookup yields CDR1 SGHTA and CDR2 FQGNSA.

V is TRBV5-1 and J is TRBJ2-1; D possibly corresponds to TRBD1 (5 bases). Germline CDR1 reads SGHRS; CDR2 reads YFSETQ. This CDR3 region has 14 residues. Trimming took 6 bases from V and 4 from J, leaving 14 bases between them. The CDR3 reads CASNAGNRYNEQFF. CDR3 coding DNA: TGCGCCAGCAACGCAGGGAATAGGTACAATGAGCAGTTCTTC.

This chain joins TRBV2 and TRBJ2-5; D uncertain. Per the germline V gene, CDR1 is SNHLY and CDR2 is FYNNEI. V gave up 4 bases and J gave up 1 base, with 7 bases separating them. This CDR3 is built from 13 residues. The CDR3: CASSGTAQETQYF. CDR3 nucleotide sequence: TGTGCCAGCAGTGGGACGGCCCAAGAGACCCAGTACTTC.

This rearrangement joins TRBV5-1 to TRBJ2-5; a possible D gene is TRBD1 (5 bases). Trimming took off 3 bases at V and 2 bases at J, with 11 bases between the two ends. CDR3 size: 14 residues. CDR1 SGHRS and CDR2 YFSETQ come from the germline V gene. The CDR3 nucleotides are TGCGCCAGCAGCTGGCGACAGTTACAAGAGACCCAGTACTTC. It encodes CASSWRQLQETQYF.

This clone was seen only once. This chain connects TRBV6-5 to TRBJ2-3; the D gene could be TRBD1 or TRBD2 (6 bases each). V was trimmed by 6 bases and J by 2 bases, leaving 12 bases between them. The CDR3 runs to 14 residues. Germline CDR1 and CDR2: MNHEY and SVGAGI. CDR3 protein: CASSGGDNTDTQYF. The CDR3 DNA reads TGTGCCAGCAGCGGGGGCGATAACACAGATACGCAGTATTTT.

This chain joins TRBV24-1 and TRBJ2-7, with 9 bases fitting TRBD1. Germline loops: CDR1 KGHDR, CDR2 SFDVKD. Losses at the gene ends were 2 bases for V and 5 bases for J; bases not matched to a gene: 3. This CDR3 has 14 amino acids. The CDR3 sequence: CATSDSDRGNEQYV. The CDR3 DNA follows: TGTGCCACCAGTGATTCGGACAGGGGCAACGAGCAGTACGTC.

This chain joins TRBV19 and TRBJ1-6; D may be TRBD1 (6 bases). Deletions cut 1 base from V and 10 bases from J, with 8 bases between. This CDR3 spans 13 amino acids. Looked up from germline, CDR1 is LNHDA and CDR2 is SQIVND (reference sequence). The CDR3 loop is CASSIGGASPLHF. The CDR3, as DNA: TGTGCCAGTAGTATAGGGGGGGCCTCACCCCTCCACTTT.

The chain joins TRBV3-1 (or the pseudogene TRBV3-2) to TRBJ1-2; no clear D gene. With 1 base removed from V and 2 bases from J, the gap between germline ends came to 2 bases. Germline V gene lookup returns CDR1 LGHDT and CDR2 YNNKEL (reference sequence). The CDR3 is 12 residues long. CDR3 DNA sequence: TGTGCCAGCAGCCAAGGGAACTATGGCTACACCTTC. This codes for CASSQGNYGYTF.

V usage is TRBV5-8 and J usage is TRBJ1-1; perhaps TRBD1 as D (5 bases). Germline V gene lookup returns CDR1 SGHTS and CDR2 YDEGEE. Trimming cost V 7 bases and J 2 bases, with 27 bases left between them. The CDR3 loop spans 18 amino acids. CDR3 loop: CASPVGVYSMGLNTEAFF. The CDR3 region has the DNA TGTGCCAGCCCCGTGGGTGTTTACAGTATGGGACTCAACACTGAAGCTTTCTTT.

This clone was seen a few times. This chain joins TRBV27 and TRBJ2-1; D is perhaps TRBD1 or TRBD2 (5 bases each). Trimming pared 4 bases from V and 2 bases from J, leaving 12 bases between. Germline-derived CDR1 and CDR2 are MNHEY and SMNVEV (reference sequence). The CDR3 is 15 residues long. The chain's CDR3 is CASSSRASTYNEQFF. In DNA form, the CDR3 reads TGTGCCAGCAGTTCCAGGGCTAGCACCTACAATGAGCAGTTCTTC.

The V gene is TRBV30, the J gene TRBJ2-3; 13 bases are shared with TRBD2. The length of the CDR3 is 18 residues. Per the germline V gene, CDR1 is GTSNPN and CDR2 is SVGIG (reference sequence). V lost 3 bases, J lost 1 base, and 10 bases stayed unmatched. The CDR3 reads CAWSATSGGRSGTDTQYF. The CDR3, as DNA: TGTGCCTGGAGCGCGACTAGCGGGGGGCGCTCTGGCACAGATACGCAGTATTTT.

This chain uses TRBV6-5 with TRBJ2-2, with 9 bases matching TRBD1. The V gene's germline CDR1 is MNHEY and CDR2 SVGAGI. CDR3 size: 15 residues. J was trimmed by 5 bases and V by 10 bases; bases with no gene match: 11. The CDR3 coding sequence is TGTGCCACTACAATGGGGACAGGGTGGACCGGGGAGCTGTTTTTT. Residues: CATTMGTGWTGELFF.

This clone has at least ten counts. The chain carries TRBV7-3 and TRBJ2-2, with D hard to call. Germline V gene data show CDR1 as SGHTA and CDR2 as FQGTGA. V dropped 2 bases and J dropped 0 bases, with 10 bases sitting between them. The CDR3 contains 16 residues. CDR3 residues: CASSLYLGTNTGELFF. The DNA for the CDR3 is TGTGCCAGCAGCTTATATCTGGGGACGAACACCGGGGAGCTGTTTTTT.

A few counts support this clone. The chain links TRBV4-2 to TRBJ2-1; perhaps TRBD2 as D (5 bases). The V gene's germline CDR1 is LGHNA and CDR2 YNFKEQ. The CDR3 runs 17 residues. V dropped 0 bases and J dropped 0 bases, with 12 bases sitting between them. CDR3 sequence reads: CASSQEPSGSSYNEQFF. The CDR3, as DNA: TGTGCCAGCAGCCAAGAACCATCGGGGAGCTCCTACAATGAGCAGTTCTTC.

This clone has just a few counts. This sequence joins TRBV9 and TRBJ1-1, with D perhaps TRBD1 (6 bases). Trimming removed 2 bases from V and 4 bases from J, with 9 bases in between. Per germline, CDR1 SGDLS and CDR2 YYNGEE. The CDR3 runs 13 residues. In nucleotides, the CDR3 is TGTGCCAGCAGCGTGACAGGCCTCACTGAAGCTTTCTTT. Protein product: CASSVTGLTEAFF.

This clone was seen once. V is TRBV7-9 and J is TRBJ1-4, with TRBD1 matching 11 bases. Germline loops: CDR1 SEHNR, CDR2 FQNEAQ (reference sequence). This CDR3 region has 15 residues. The J segment lost 8 bases and the V segment lost 6 bases, leaving 8 bases of the junction unmatched. CDR3 DNA sequence: TGTGCCAGCAGACTTGCCGGGACAGGGGGGGAAAAACTGTTTTTT. Protein: CASRLAGTGGEKLFF. The full variable domain, completed using reference TRBV7-9 and TRBJ1-4, is DTGVSQNPRHKITKRGQNVTFRCDPISEHNRLYWYRQTLGQGPEFLTYFQNEAQLEKSRLLSDRFSAERPKGSFSTLEIQRTEQGDSAMYLCASRLAGTGGEKLFFGSGTQLSVL.

This clone has only a few counts. A junction boundary mismatches the germline segment, possibly from a read error. The chain uses TRBV7-9 and TRBJ2-3; unclear D gene. CDR1 and CDR2 (germline): SEHNR, FQNEAQ (reference sequence). The CDR3 runs to 12 residues. The CDR3 reads CASSLDWGGTGF. The DNA of the CDR3 is TGTGCCAGCAGCTTAGATTGGGGTGGCACCGGTTTT.

The J gene is TRBJ2-3, the V gene TRBV2; possibly TRBD1 or TRBD2 for D (5 bases each). V was trimmed by 4 bases and J by 3 bases, leaving 11 bases between them. CDR3 length: 14 amino acids. Looked up from germline, CDR1 is SNHLY and CDR2 is FYNNEI. CDR3 in amino acids: CASSVGPGTDTQYF. The CDR3 DNA sequence: TGTGCCAGCAGTGTGGGGCCGGGGACAGATACGCAGTATTTT.

This sequence joins TRBV7-8 and TRBJ2-2; 8 nucleotides match TRBD1. Looked up from germline, CDR1 is SGHVS and CDR2 is FQNEAQ. After removal of 5 bases from V and 4 bases from J, the junction contained 6 bases not matched to a gene. The CDR3 is 15 amino acids. CDR3 sequence: CASSMRQGSTGELFF. The CDR3 DNA reads as TGTGCCAGCAGCATGAGACAGGGGTCCACCGGGGAGCTGTTTTTT.

This chain joins TRBV7-4 and TRBJ2-7; D possibly corresponds to TRBD2 (8 bases). From germline, CDR1 is SGHVT and CDR2 SQSDAQ. The CDR3 sequence is 16 residues long. Trimming removed 7 bases from V and 0 bases from J, with 19 bases in between. The CDR3 spells CASNGRGQRSSYEQYV. In DNA, the CDR3 is TGTGCCAGCAACGGGAGGGGACAGCGTAGCTCCTACGAGCAGTACGTC.

This clone was counted a few times. J is TRBJ2-7 and V is TRBV4-3, with TRBD1 identical over 9 bases. The J segment lost 2 bases and the V segment lost 0 bases, leaving 8 bases of the junction unmatched. Germline V gives CDR1 LGHNA, CDR2 YSLEER. The CDR3 consists of 17 residues. CDR3 loop: CASSQDLGQGKPYEQYV. The CDR3 coding sequence is TGCGCCAGCAGCCAAGATCTGGGACAGGGAAAGCCCTACGAGCAGTACGTC.

A few counts support this clone. The chain employs TRBV18 and TRBJ1-4; 11 bases line up with TRBD1. The V segment lost 2 bases and the J segment 8 bases; nucleotides outside the gene matches: 10. The CDR3 contains 17 residues. Germline assignment: CDR1 KGHSH and CDR2 LQKENI. In nucleotides, the CDR3 is TGTGCCAGCTCACCAGGTTCCGGACAGGGGGCAACCGAAAAACTGTTTTTT. It specifies CASSPGSGQGATEKLFF. Using reference TRBV18 and TRBJ1-4 for the parts outside the CDR3, the full variable domain is NAGVMQNPRHLVRRRGQEARLRCSPMKGHSHVYWYRQLPEEGLKFMVYLQKENIIDESGMPKERFSAEFPKEGPSILRIQQVVRGDSAAYFCASSPGSGQGATEKLFFGSGTQLSVL.

The chain couples TRBV6-5 to TRBJ1-6; D uncertain. V was shortened by 2 bases and J by 6 bases, with 11 bases between the two germline ends. The CDR3 runs 15 residues. Per germline, CDR1 MNHEY and CDR2 SVGAGI. The CDR3 protein is CASSYEGRSNSPLHF. Written as DNA, the CDR3 is TGTGCCAGCAGTTACGAAGGGCGTAGTAATTCACCCCTCCACTTT.

This clone has just one count. This rearrangement joins TRBV6-2 or TRBV6-3 to TRBJ1-1, with D perhaps TRBD1 (5 bases). V lost 0 bases to trimming and J lost 2 bases, with 7 bases between them. This CDR3 is 14 amino acids long. CDR1 is MNHEY and CDR2 is SVGEGT in the germline V gene. Written as DNA, the CDR3 is TGTGCCAGCAGTTACTCGGGGGATAACACTGAAGCTTTCTTT. It translates to CASSYSGDNTEAFF.

The chain combines TRBV21-1 with TRBJ2-7. TRBV21-1 is shown as a pseudogene. The CDR3 spans 10 residues. CDR3 sequence reads: CASSSHEQYV. Here the CDR3 DNA reads TGTGCCAGCAGCAGCCACGAGCAGTACGTC.

V and J are TRBV14 and TRBJ2-3; possible D gene TRBD1, 6 bases. Looked up from germline, CDR1 is SGHDN and CDR2 is FVKESK. V dropped 4 bases and J dropped 0 bases, with 8 bases sitting between them. CDR3 length: 14 residues. As DNA, the CDR3 is TGTGCCAGCAGCCTAGGACAGAGCACAGATACGCAGTATTTT. Its protein is CASSLGQSTDTQYF.

This clone has just a few counts. V usage is TRBV6-5 and J usage is TRBJ1-1; no definite D call. Trimming removed 7 bases from V and 5 bases from J, with 14 bases in between. From germline, CDR1 is MNHEY and CDR2 SVGAGI. This CDR3 spans 13 amino acids. The chain's CDR3 is CASTPVGETEAFF. CDR3 in DNA: TGTGCCAGCACCCCCGTCGGAGAGACTGAAGCTTTCTTT.